This passage covers 9 T cell receptor beta chains from one sample sequenced in a study of PD-1 blockade in classical Hodgkin lymphoma. There was relapse after autologous stem cell transplantation in every patient, and there was variation in brentuximab vedotin exposure. TCRdb's table, derived via immunoSEQ multiplex PCR, lists solely in-frame clones and lacks some. The sample contains fewer than 30,000 clones, approximately 82% of which appear only once. The sample here was peripheral blood mononuclear cells (PBMCs), taken before the second cycle of nivolumab. These receptors were collected from a human donor with classical Hodgkin lymphoma.

The chain employs TRBV19 and TRBJ1-2; D is ambiguous. From germline, CDR1 is LNHDA and CDR2 SQIVND (reference sequence). The V end was cut by 2 bases, the J end by 2 bases, with 9 bases between. This CDR3 contains 14 residues. The DNA of the CDR3 is TGTGCCAGTAGTATAAGCAGGTCGAACTATGGCTACACCTTC. Translated, it gives CASSISRSNYGYTF.

The chain is built from TRBV6-6 and TRBJ1-4; D not certain. Germline values: CDR1 MNHNY, CDR2 SVGAGI (reference sequence). V dropped 11 bases and J dropped 8 bases, with 12 bases sitting between them. The length of the CDR3 is 11 residues. CDR3 DNA: TGTGCCTCGGGGTTAGGGGAAAAACTGTTTTTT. Amino acid sequence: CASGLGEKLFF.

V gene TRBV5-6 combines with J gene TRBJ2-2; 14 nucleotides align to TRBD2. Germline V gene sequence: CDR1 SGHDT, CDR2 YYEEEE. Trimming at V came to 0 bases and at J to 4 bases, leaving 2 bases not matched to a gene. CDR3 length: 17 amino acids. The CDR3 coding sequence is TGTGCCAGCAGCTTGGGACTAGCGGGGGGGCTCACCGGGGAGCTGTTTTTT. Translation gives CASSLGLAGGLTGELFF. The whole variable domain, filled in from reference TRBV5-6 and TRBJ2-2, reads DAGVTQSPTHLIKTRGQQVTLRCSPKSGHDTVSWYQQALGQGPQFIFQYYEEEERQRGNFPDRFSGHQFPNYSSELNVNALLLGDSALYLCASSLGLAGGLTGELFFGEGSRLTVL.

By its share, this clone is medium-sized. The chain combines TRBV5-1 with TRBJ1-2, with no clear D. This CDR3 comprises 12 residues. CDR1 is SGHRS and CDR2 is YFSETQ in the germline V gene. The V end was cut by 4 bases, the J end by 7 bases, with 11 bases between. This CDR3 is CASSPGGPGYTF. As DNA, the CDR3 is TGCGCCAGCAGCCCGGGTGGTCCTGGCTACACCTTC.

The gene calls are TRBV6-4 and TRBJ2-1; tentatively, D is TRBD1 (5 bases). The germline V gene has CDR1 MRHNA and CDR2 SNTAGT. CDR3 size: 12 residues. Trimming took 2 bases from V and 15 from J, leaving 14 bases between them. The CDR3 region is CASSDRAGMRFF. The CDR3 region has the DNA TGTGCCAGCAGTGACCGGGCAGGGATGAGGTTCTTC.

This rearrangement joins TRBV19 to TRBJ2-1; a possible D gene is TRBD2 (6 bases). The CDR3 sequence is 13 residues long. The V and J ends lost 3 bases and 14 bases respectively, with 17 bases between them. CDR1 and CDR2 from the germline V gene are LNHDA and SQIVND (reference sequence). This chain's CDR3 is CASSIGGIEGEFF. The CDR3 DNA follows: TGTGCCAGTAGTATCGGGGGAATTGAAGGGGAGTTCTTC.

The J gene is TRBJ1-5, the V gene TRBV4-1; weak D call: TRBD1 (6 bases). This CDR3 contains 17 residues. V shed 4 bases and J shed 0 bases, with 16 bases lying between them. Germline V gene lookup returns CDR1 MGHRA and CDR2 YSYEKL. CDR3 DNA: TGCGCCAGCAGCCCTACCGCGGGACACTATAGCAATCAGCCCCAGCATTTT. It specifies CASSPTAGHYSNQPQHF.

J is TRBJ2-7 and V is TRBV21-1; the table calls TRBD1, which could not be checked here. TRBV21-1 is a documented pseudogene. CDR3 length: 14 amino acids. The CDR3 is CASLIRTGEGEQYF. CDR3 DNA sequence: TGTGCCAGCTTAATAAGGACAGGGGAAGGCGAGCAGTACTTC.

The CDR3 region has the DNA TGTGCCAGCAGCAAAGTCACAGGGGGCAGACAAGAGACCCAGTACTTC. It yields the protein CASSKVTGGRQETQYF. The V and J genes are TRBV9 and TRBJ2-5, with 9 bases that match TRBD1. This CDR3 spans 16 amino acids. The trim removed 4 bases at V and 2 bases at J, leaving 9 bases unmatched. From germline, CDR1 is SGDLS and CDR2 YYNGEE.